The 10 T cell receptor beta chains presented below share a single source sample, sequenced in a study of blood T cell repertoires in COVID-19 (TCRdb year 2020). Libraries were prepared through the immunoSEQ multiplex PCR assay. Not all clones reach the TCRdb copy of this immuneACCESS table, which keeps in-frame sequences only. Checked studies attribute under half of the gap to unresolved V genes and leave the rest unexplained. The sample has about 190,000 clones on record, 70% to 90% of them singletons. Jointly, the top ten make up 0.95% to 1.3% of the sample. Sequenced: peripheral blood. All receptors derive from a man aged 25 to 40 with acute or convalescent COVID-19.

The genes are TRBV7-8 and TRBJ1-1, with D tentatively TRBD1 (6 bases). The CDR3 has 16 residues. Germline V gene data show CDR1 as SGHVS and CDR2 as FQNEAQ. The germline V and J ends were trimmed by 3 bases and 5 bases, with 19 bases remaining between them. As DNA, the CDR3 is TGTGCCAGCAGCTTGGGGGCAGCTACACCACCAACTGAAGCTTTCTTT. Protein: CASSLGAATPPTEAFF.

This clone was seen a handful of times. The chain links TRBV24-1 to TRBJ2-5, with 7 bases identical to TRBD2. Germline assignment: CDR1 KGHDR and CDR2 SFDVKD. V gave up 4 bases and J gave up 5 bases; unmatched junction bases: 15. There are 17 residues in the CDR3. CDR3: CATSDRRDYVGVETQYF. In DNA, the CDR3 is TGTGCCACCAGTGACCGCCGGGACTACGTTGGAGTGGAGACCCAGTACTTC.

The CDR3 loop reads CASSGKDTQYF. CDR3 bases: TGCGCCAGCAGTGGTAAAGATACGCAGTATTTT. The chain joins TRBV10-2 to TRBJ2-3; D gene uncertain. Trimming took 4 bases from V and 5 from J, leaving 4 bases between them. Germline-derived CDR1 and CDR2 are WSHSY and SAAADI. This CDR3 contains 11 residues.

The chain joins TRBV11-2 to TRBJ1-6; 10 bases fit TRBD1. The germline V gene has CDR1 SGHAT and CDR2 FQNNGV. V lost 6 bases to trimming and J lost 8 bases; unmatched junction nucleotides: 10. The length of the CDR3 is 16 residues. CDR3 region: CASRDWRTGGDSPLHF. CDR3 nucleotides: TGTGCCAGCAGAGATTGGAGGACAGGGGGTGATTCACCCCTCCACTTT.

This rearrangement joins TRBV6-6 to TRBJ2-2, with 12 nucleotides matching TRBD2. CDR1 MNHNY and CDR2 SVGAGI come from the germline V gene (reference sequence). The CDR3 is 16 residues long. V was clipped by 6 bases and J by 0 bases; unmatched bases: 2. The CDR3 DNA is TGTGCCAGCAGGCTAGCGGGGGGGGCGAACACCGGGGAGCTGTTTTTT. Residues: CASRLAGGANTGELFF.

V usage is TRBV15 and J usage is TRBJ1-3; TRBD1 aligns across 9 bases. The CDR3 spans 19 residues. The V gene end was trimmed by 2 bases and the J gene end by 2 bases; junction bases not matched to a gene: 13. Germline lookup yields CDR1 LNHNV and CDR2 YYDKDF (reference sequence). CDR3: CATSRRFGTGLGTGNTIYF. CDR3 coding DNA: TGTGCCACCAGCAGACGATTCGGGACAGGGTTGGGGACTGGAAACACCATATATTTT.

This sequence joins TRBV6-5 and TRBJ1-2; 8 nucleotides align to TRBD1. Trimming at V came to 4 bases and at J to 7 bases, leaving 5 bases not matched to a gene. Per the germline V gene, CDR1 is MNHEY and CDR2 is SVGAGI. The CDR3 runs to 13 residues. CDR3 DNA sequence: TGTGCCAGCAGTTGGGGACAGGTGGCTGGCTACACCTTC. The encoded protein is CASSWGQVAGYTF.

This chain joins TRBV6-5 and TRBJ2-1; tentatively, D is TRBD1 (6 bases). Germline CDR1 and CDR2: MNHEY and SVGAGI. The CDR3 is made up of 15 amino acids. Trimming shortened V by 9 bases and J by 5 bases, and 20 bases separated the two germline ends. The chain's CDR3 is CASTTTTGSHNEQFF. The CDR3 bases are TGTGCCAGTACCACTACCACAGGGTCACACAATGAGCAGTTCTTC.

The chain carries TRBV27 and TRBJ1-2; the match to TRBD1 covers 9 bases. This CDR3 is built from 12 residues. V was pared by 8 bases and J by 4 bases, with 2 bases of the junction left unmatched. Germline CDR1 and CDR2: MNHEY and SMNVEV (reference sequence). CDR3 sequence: CASRDRVYGYTF. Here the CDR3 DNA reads TGTGCCAGCCGGGACAGGGTCTATGGCTACACCTTC.

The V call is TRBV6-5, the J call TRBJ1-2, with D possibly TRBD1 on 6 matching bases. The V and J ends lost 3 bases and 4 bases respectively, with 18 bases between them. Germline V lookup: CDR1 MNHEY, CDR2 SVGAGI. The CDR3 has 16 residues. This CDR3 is CASSYSGAVATYGYTF. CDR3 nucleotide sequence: TGTGCCAGCAGTTATTCAGGGGCGGTGGCCACCTATGGCTACACCTTC.